The rows below give T cell receptor beta chains drawn from one sample of a study of beta chain features in type 1 diabetes. Produced via immunoSEQ multiplex PCR; TCRdb's table is partial and in-frame only. The repertoire consists of some 370,000 clones, with around 9.6% occurring once and the leading ten covering over 0.45%. Material for sequencing was central memory CD4+ T cells from blood. The receptors originated from a man aged 25 to 40 with type 1 diabetes. The CDR3 runs from the conserved cysteine through the conserved F or W. A D gene is named only where the DNA matches it firmly. The listing skips clone size in some rows; elsewhere it reads once, few, many or a size class.

v_call	clone_size	j_call	d_call	cdr3_nt	cdr3_aa
TRBV5-6	many	TRBJ2-1	-	TGTGCCAGCAGCTTGGTTCGGGAGCAGTTCTTC	CASSLVREQFF
TRBV2	-	TRBJ2-5	-	TGTGCCAGCAGTGATTCGCCGGGTTTGGAGACCCAGTACTTC	CASSDSPGLETQYF
TRBV5-1	-	TRBJ2-7	-	TGCGCCAGCAGCTTCGAGGCGCGCTACGAGCAGTACTTC	CASSFEARYEQYF
TRBV7-3	-	TRBJ1-1	-	TGTGCCAGCGCCATGTTTGGGGGGGACACTGAAGCTTTCTTT	CASAMFGGDTEAFF
TRBV6-1	few	TRBJ2-7	-	TGTGCCAGCAGTGAACAGCCAGGTGCCTACGAGCAGTACTTC	CASSEQPGAYEQYF
TRBV9	-	TRBJ1-1	-	TGTGCCAGCAGCGGGTTTTACAAGACTGAAGCTTTCTTT	CASSGFYKTEAFF
TRBV27	-	TRBJ1-5	-	TGTGCCAGCAGTAGGACCGAACAGCCCCAGCATTTT	CASSRTEQPQHF
TRBV28	-	TRBJ1-2	TRBD1	TGTGCCAGCAGCGGGGTACAGGGGGCCTATGGCTACACCTTC	CASSGVQGAYGYTF
TRBV7-9	-	TRBJ2-2	-	TGTGCCAGCAGAGCTGCCCCAACGGGCGGGGAGCTGTTTTTT	CASRAAPTGGELFF
TRBV28	-	TRBJ1-1	-	TGTGCCAGCAGTGTCCTGGACCCCCGGAGAGCTTTCTTT	CASSVLDPRRAFF
TRBV21-1	-	TRBJ2-7	-	TGTGCCAGCAGCAAATTTTGTTACGAGCAGTACTTC	CASSKFCYEQYF
TRBV19	few	TRBJ2-5	TRBD2	TGTGCCAGTATGCCCAAAACGGGAGGCGAGACCCAGTACTTC	CASMPKTGGETQYF
TRBV5-1	few	TRBJ1-1	TRBD1	TGCGCCAGCAGCCTCGACAGGGAAGACACTGAAGCTTTCTTT	CASSLDREDTEAFF
TRBV2	-	TRBJ1-5	-	TGTGCCAGCACTTACATGCGGGGGGTCGGATCGGGCAATCAGCCCCAGCATTTT	CASTYMRGVGSGNQPQHF
TRBV5-1	-	TRBJ2-7	-	TGCGCCAGCAGCCCCGGAGCCCGCTACGAGCAGTACTTC	CASSPGARYEQYF
TRBV30	-	TRBJ2-4	-	TGTGCCTGGAGTGCGACGGGAGTGAACATTCAGTACTTC	CAWSATGVNIQYF
TRBV2	-	TRBJ2-3	TRBD2	TGCGCCAGCAGCCAAGTAGCGGGAGGGCCAGATACGCAGTATTTT	CASSQVAGGPDTQYF
TRBV25-1	-	TRBJ1-1	TRBD1	TGTGCCAGCAGAGAGGGGACAGGGGGTAAAGCTTTCTTT	CASREGTGGKAFF
TRBV6-5	few	TRBJ1-4	TRBD1	TGTGCCAGCAGTCCCCGGGACAGGGGAAAACTGTTTTTT	CASSPRDRGKLFF
TRBV21-1	-	TRBJ2-7	-	TGTGCCAGCGAATTCGGGACTCGGGATCACATAAGCTCCTACGAGCAGTACTTC	CASEFGTRDHISSYEQYF
TRBV27	few	TRBJ2-3	-	TGTGCCAGCAGAGACCTCACAGATACGCAGTATTTT	CASRDLTDTQYF
TRBV7-3	few	TRBJ2-1	TRBD1	TGTGCCAGCAGCTATTCCAGGGGGCTCTACAATGAGCAGTTCTTC	CASSYSRGLYNEQFF